This is a list of T cell receptor beta chains from one sample in a study of blood T cell repertoires in COVID-19. Profiling relied on immunoSEQ multiplex PCR, and the TCRdb table lists in-frame clones only, not all of them. The profile shows roughly 220,000 clones, around 82% of them singletons. The sequencing input was peripheral blood. Receptor source: a woman aged 25-40 years who had recovered from COVID-19. CDR3s include the opening cysteine and the closing phenylalanine or tryptophan. Each record gives: CDR3 protein, CDR3 DNA, J gene, V gene, D gene, clone size. The D gene is left open where the match is weak. Clone sizes are given selectively: once, few, many, or a class where the clone is expanded.

CASRRDTQETQYF	TGTGCCAGCAGACGGGACACCCAAGAGACCCAGTACTTC	TRBJ2-5	TRBV12-3/TRBV12-4	-	-
CASSFAGYDTGELFF	TGCGCCAGCAGCTTTGCGGGCTACGACACCGGGGAGCTGTTTTTT	TRBJ2-2	TRBV5-1	-	once
CASSARLAQSSGNTIYF	TGTGCCAGCAGCGCCAGACTGGCACAAAGCTCTGGAAACACCATATATTTT	TRBJ1-3	TRBV7-2	-	-
CASGRSTDTQYF	TGTGCCAGCGGCAGGTCCACAGATACGCAGTATTTT	TRBJ2-3	TRBV25-1	-	-
CASSPGQATNEKLFF	TGTGCCAGCAGCCCGGGACAGGCAACTAATGAAAAACTGTTTTTT	TRBJ1-4	TRBV7-6	TRBD1	-
CASSAQGSHEQYF	TGCGCCAGCAGTGCGCAGGGATCCCACGAGCAGTACTTC	TRBJ2-7	TRBV10-1	-	-
CASSSPGVSGPYEQYF	TGTGCCAGCAGCTCCCCAGGTGTTTCCGGCCCCTACGAGCAGTACTTC	TRBJ2-7	TRBV7-9	-	-
CASHSGGYGYTF	TGTGCCAGCCATTCAGGGGGGTATGGCTACACCTTC	TRBJ1-2	TRBV6-5	TRBD1	-
CAISDRTGPNEKLFF	TGTGCCATCAGTGACCGGACAGGGCCTAATGAAAAACTGTTTTTT	TRBJ1-4	TRBV10-3	TRBD1	once
CASSSRTGNQPQHF	TGTGCCAGCAGCTCCAGGACAGGCAATCAGCCCCAGCATTTT	TRBJ1-5	TRBV7-2	-	-
CASSPSGYEQYF	TGTGCCAGCAGCCCCAGTGGCTACGAGCAGTACTTC	TRBJ2-7	TRBV27	-	-
CSGLADTDTQYF	TGCAGCGGTCTAGCGGACACAGATACGCAGTATTTT	TRBJ2-3	TRBV29-1	TRBD2	-
CASSFGGSSYEQYF	TGCGCCAGCAGCTTTGGAGGCAGTTCCTACGAGCAGTACTTC	TRBJ2-7	TRBV5-1	-	-